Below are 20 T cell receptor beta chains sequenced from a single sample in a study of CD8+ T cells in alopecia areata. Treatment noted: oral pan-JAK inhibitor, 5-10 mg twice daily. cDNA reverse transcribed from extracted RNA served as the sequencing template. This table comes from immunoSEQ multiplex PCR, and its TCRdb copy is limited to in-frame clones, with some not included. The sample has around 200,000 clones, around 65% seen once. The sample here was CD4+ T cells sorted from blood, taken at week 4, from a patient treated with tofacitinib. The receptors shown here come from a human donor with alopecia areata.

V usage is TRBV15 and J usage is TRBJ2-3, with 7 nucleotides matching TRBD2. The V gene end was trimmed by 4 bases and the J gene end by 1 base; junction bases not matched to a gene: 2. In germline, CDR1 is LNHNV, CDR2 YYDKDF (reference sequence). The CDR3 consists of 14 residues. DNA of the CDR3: TGTGCCACCAGCACCAGCGGGGGCACAGATACGCAGTATTTT. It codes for CATSTSGGTDTQYF.

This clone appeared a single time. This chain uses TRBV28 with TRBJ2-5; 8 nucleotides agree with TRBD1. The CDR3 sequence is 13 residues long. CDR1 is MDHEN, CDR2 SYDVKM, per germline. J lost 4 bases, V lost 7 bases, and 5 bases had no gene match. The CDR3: CASTGQGSETQYF. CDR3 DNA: TGTGCCAGCACCGGACAGGGATCAGAGACCCAGTACTTC.

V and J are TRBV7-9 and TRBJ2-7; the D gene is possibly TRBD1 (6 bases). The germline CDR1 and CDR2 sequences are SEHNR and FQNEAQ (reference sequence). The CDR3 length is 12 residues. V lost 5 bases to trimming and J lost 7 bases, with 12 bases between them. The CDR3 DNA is TGTGCCAGCAGCGCCACAGGGTTTGAGCAGTACTTC. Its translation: CASSATGFEQYF.

The CDR3 DNA reads as TGCGCCAGCAGCTTGACCGCACCTGGACAGGTAATATACGAGCAGTACTTC. As protein: CASSLTAPGQVIYEQYF. The V and J genes are TRBV5-1 and TRBJ2-7; 7 bases are shared with TRBD1. CDR1 is SGHRS, CDR2 YFSETQ, per germline. The CDR3 spans 17 residues. V lost 1 base, J lost 4 bases, and 14 bases stayed unmatched.

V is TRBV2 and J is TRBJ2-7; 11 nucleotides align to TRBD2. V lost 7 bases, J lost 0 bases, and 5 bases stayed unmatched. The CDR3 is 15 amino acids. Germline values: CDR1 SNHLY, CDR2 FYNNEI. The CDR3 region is CASTSGGSSSYEQYF. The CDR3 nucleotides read TGTGCCAGCACTAGCGGGGGGTCCAGCTCCTACGAGCAGTACTTC.

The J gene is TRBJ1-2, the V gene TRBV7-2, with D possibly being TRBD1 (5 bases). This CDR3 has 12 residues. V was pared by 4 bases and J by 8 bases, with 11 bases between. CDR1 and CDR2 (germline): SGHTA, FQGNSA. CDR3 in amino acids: CASSSGTTGYTF. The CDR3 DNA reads TGTGCCAGCAGCTCGGGGACCACCGGCTACACCTTC.

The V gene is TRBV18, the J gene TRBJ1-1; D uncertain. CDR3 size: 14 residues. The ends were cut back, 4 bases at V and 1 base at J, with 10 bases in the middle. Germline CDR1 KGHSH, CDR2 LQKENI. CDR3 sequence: CASSRAESNTEAFF. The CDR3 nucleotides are TGTGCCAGCTCACGAGCAGAATCGAACACTGAAGCTTTCTTT.

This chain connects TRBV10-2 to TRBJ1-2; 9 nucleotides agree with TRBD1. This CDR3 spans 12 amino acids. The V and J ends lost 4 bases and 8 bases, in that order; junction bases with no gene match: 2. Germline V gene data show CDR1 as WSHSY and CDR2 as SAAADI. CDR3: CASSGDRVGYTF. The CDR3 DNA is TGCGCCAGCAGTGGGGACAGGGTCGGCTACACCTTC.

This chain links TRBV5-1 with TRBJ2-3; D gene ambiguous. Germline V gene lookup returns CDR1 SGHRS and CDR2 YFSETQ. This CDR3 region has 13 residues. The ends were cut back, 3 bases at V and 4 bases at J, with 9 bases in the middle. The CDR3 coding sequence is TGCGCCAGCAGCTCACCCCCCTCAGATACGCAGTATTTT. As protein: CASSSPPSDTQYF.

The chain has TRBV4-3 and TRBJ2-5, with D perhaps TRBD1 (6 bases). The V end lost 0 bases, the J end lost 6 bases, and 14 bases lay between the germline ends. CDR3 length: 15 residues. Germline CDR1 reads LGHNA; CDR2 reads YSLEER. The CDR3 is CASSQDYGTPKTQYF. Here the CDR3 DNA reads TGCGCCAGCAGCCAAGATTATGGGACACCGAAGACCCAGTACTTC.

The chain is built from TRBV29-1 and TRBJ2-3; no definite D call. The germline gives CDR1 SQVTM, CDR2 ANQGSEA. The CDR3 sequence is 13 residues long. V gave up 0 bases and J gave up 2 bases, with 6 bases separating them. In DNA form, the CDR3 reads TGCAGCGTTGAAGATCGACCCACAGATACGCAGTATTTT. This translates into CSVEDRPTDTQYF.

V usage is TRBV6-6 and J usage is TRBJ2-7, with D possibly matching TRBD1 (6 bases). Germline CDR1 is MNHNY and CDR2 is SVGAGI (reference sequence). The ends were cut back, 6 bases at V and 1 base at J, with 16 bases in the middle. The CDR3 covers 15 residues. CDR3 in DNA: TGTGCCAGCAGCCAACAACAGGGATGGTCCTACGAGCAGTACTTC. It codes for CASSQQQGWSYEQYF.

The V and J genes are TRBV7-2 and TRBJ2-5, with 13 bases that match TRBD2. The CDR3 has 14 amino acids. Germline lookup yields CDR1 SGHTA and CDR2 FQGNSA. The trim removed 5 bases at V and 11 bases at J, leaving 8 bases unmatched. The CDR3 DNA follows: TGTGCCAGCAGCCCGGGGACTAGCGGGACCATACAGTACTTC. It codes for CASSPGTSGTIQYF.

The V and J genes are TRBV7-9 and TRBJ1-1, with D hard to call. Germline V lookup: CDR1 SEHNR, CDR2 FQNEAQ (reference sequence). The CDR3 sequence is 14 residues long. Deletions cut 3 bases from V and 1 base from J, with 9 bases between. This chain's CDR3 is CASSFQLENTEAFF. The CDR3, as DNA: TGTGCCAGCAGCTTCCAATTAGAGAACACTGAAGCTTTCTTT. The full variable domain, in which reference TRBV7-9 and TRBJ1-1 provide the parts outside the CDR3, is DTGVSQNPRHKITKRGQNVTFRCDPISEHNRLYWYRQTLGQGPEFLTYFQNEAQLEKSRLLSDRFSAERPKGSFSTLEIQRTEQGDSAMYLCASSFQLENTEAFFGQGTRLTVV.

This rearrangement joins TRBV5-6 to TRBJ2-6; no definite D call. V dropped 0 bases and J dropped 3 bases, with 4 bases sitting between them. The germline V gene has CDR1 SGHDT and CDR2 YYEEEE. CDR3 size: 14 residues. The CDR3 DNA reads TGTGCCAGCAGCTTGGCCAGTGGGGCCAACGTCCTGACTTTC. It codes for CASSLASGANVLTF. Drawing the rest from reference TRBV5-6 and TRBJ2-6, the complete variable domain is DAGVTQSPTHLIKTRGQQVTLRCSPKSGHDTVSWYQQALGQGPQFIFQYYEEEERQRGNFPDRFSGHQFPNYSSELNVNALLLGDSALYLCASSLASGANVLTFGAGSRLTVL.

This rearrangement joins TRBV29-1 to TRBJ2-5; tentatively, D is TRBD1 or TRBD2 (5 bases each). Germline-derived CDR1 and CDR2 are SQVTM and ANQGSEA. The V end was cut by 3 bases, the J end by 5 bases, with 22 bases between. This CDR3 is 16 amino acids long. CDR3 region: CSVDSPGAVNKETQYF. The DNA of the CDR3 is TGCAGCGTTGATAGCCCCGGGGCAGTCAACAAGGAGACCCAGTACTTC.

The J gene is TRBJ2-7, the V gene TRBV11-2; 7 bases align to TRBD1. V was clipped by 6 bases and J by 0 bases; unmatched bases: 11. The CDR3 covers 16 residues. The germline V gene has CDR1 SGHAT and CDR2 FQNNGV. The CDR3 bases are TGTGCCAGCAGAGGCCTGACAGGGCTAAGCTCCTACGAGCAGTACTTC. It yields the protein CASRGLTGLSSYEQYF. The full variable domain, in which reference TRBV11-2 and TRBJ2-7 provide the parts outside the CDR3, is EAGVAQSPRYKIIEKRQSVAFWCNPISGHATLYWYQQILGQGPKLLIQFQNNGVVDDSQLPKDRFSAERLKGVDSTLKIQPAKLEDSAVYLCASRGLTGLSSYEQYFGPGTRLTVT.

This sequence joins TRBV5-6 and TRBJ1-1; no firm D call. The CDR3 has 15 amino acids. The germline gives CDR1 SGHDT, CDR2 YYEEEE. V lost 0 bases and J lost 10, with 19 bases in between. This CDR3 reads CASSLAGSQDLGAFF. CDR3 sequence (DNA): TGTGCCAGCAGCTTGGCCGGGTCTCAGGACCTAGGAGCTTTCTTT.

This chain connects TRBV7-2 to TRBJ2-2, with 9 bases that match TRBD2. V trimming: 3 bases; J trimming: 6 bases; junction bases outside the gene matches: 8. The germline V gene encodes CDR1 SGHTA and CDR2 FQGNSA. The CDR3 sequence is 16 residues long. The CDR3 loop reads CASSLRTSAISGELFF. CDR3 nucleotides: TGTGCCAGCAGCTTGCGGACTAGCGCGATTTCCGGGGAGCTGTTTTTT.

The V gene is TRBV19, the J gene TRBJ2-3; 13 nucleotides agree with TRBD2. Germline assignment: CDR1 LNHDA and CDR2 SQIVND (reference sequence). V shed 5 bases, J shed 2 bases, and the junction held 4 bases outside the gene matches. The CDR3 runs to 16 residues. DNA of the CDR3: TGTGCCAGTAGTCCGGGACTAGCGGGGTACACAGATACGCAGTATTTT. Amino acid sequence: CASSPGLAGYTDTQYF.